The sequence of this T cell receptor (beta chain) was determined in a study of blood T cell repertoires in COVID-19 (TCRdb year 2020). General notes on the study: Samples from collaborators originated in the United States, Italy and Spain and spanned both the acute and convalescent phases of COVID-19. The material from the prospective study consisted of cDNA or gDNA derived from T cells, B-cell-depleted T cells, or PBMCs. Sample metadata almost always included a de-identified subject ID, COVID-19 status, age in years and sex. The samples were drawn from two sources: the first 160 participants of the ongoing ImmuneRACE study, and some 1,300 subjects contributed by 6 global collaborators. HLA class I and class II types, where available, came from metadata supplied by the sample provider rather than from assay-based typing. Subjects who had been exposed to COVID-19, were actively infected with it, or had recovered from it provided the deeply sampled blood TCRbeta repertoires that made up the dataset. The repertoires were made available in a free public database intended to serve as a resource for research on the immune response to SARS-CoV-2. Here is what the overall study found, with its caveats: The quantity of clinical and demographic metadata differed by source and by participant and was supplied without curation.

Participants in the prospective study were aged about 18 to 100 years, lived in over 20 United States geographic areas, and enrolled through a virtual design. To assign participants to cohorts, the prospective study relied on clinical history that participants themselves reported in a screening survey and a study questionnaire. Recovered participants in ImmuneRACE Cohort 3 were defined as having two consecutive negative NP/OP PCR tests, clearance from a healthcare professional, or resolution of symptoms. Mobile phlebotomists in the prospective study collected whole blood, serum and a nasopharyngeal or oropharyngeal swab from every participant. Prospective study participants could optionally give additional blood draws and questionnaires over an approximately 2-month period. Blood samples from the prospective study were shipped frozen or at room temperature prior to DNA extraction. Via the germline V gene (reference sequence), CDR1 is SGHNT and CDR2 YYREEE. The CDR3 spans 16 residues, from the cysteine through the phenylalanine. The read is trimmed to its CDR3 DNA, 48 bases read in frame from base 1. At the junction V is shortened by 4 bases and J by 6 bases; bases outside the gene matches: 10.

In the case of this clone: Its target antigen remains unknown. Base qualities are not provided; no much larger clone lies one nucleotide away.

TCRbeta CDR3 regions were amplified from genomic DNA using the immunoSEQ Assay, a bias-controlled multiplex PCR. Under the source paper's analysis protocol: The number of nucleated cells in each sample was estimated by amplification of reference gene primers within the assay. To quantify the absolute abundance of each unique TCRbeta CDR3 rearrangement, sequence reads were collapsed and filtered. For each sample, productive Simpson clonality was calculated as the square root of Simpson's diversity index across productive rearrangements. TCRdb carries this immuneACCESS record with in-frame sequences only. Its versions omit some clonotypes, under half of them owing to an unresolved V gene in the studies checked, with the rest unexplained. V and J calls and clone size are given by that table; D and trimming were obtained from the DNA. In all, the sample holds under 200,000 clones, and roughly 90% of those were seen once. More than 0.75% of the sample is in the top ten clones.

The specimen was PBMCs or T cells enriched from blood (not recorded which). The clonotype was recovered from a woman between 18 and 30 years old who had recovered from COVID-19. The chain is made from TRBV5-4 and TRBJ2-2, with TRBD1 identical over 9 junction bases. The CDR3 protein is CASSPNRGRVAGELFF. The DNA reads as follows: TGTGCCAGCAGCCCGAACAGGGGGCGGGTCGCCGGGGAGCTGTTTTTT.